This T cell receptor beta chain was identified during a study of cytomegalovirus exposure and HLA in healthy donors. Study results and limitations: V- and J-gene trimming of TCR beta was linked (in a later analysis) to a missense DCLRE1C variant.

Vbeta (60) and Jbeta (13) primers were used in the PCR. The repertoire was sequenced with immunoSEQ multiplex PCR; TCRdb's copy has only in-frame clones and lacks some. The data contain about 93,000 clones, under 85% of them singletons. The germline gives CDR1 SGHVS, CDR2 FQNEAQ. CDR3 length: 15 residues. Comments on this clone: As yet, its antigen is unknown. Compared with germline, one end of the junction differs, possibly owing to a read error.

The chain joins TRBV7-8 to TRBJ2-2; 7 bases are shared with TRBD1. Material for sequencing was PBMCs. The sequence came from a woman aged 40 to 50 in good health and CMV-seronegative. The CDR3 loop reads CVSSFRTGNTGELFF. CDR3 nucleotide sequence: TGTGTCAGCAGCTTTAGGACAGGGAACACCGGGGAGCTGTTTTTT.